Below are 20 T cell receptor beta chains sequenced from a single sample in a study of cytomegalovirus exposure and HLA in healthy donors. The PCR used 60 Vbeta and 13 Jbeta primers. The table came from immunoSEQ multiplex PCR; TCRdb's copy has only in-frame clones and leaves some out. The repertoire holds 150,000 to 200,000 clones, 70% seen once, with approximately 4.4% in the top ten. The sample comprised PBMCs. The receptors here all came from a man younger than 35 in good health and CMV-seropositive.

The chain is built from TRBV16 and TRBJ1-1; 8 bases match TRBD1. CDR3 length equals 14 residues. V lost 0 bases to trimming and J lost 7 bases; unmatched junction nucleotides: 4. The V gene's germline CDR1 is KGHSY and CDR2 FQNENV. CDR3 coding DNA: TGTGCCAGCAGCCAATCGGCAGGGGGCTATGAAGCTTTCTTT. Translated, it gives CASSQSAGGYEAFF.

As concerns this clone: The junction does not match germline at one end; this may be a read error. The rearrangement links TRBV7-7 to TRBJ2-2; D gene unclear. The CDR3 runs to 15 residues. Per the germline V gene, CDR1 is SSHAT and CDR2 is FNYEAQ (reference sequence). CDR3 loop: CASSLDQLGTGELFF. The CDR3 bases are TGTGCTAGCAGCTTAGATCAGCTAGGTACCGGGGAGCTGTTTTTT.

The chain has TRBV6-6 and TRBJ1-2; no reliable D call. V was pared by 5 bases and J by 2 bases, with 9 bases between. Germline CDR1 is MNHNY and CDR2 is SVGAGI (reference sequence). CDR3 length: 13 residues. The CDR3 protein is CASSDWENYGYTF. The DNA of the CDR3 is TGTGCCAGCAGTGATTGGGAGAACTATGGCTACACCTTC.

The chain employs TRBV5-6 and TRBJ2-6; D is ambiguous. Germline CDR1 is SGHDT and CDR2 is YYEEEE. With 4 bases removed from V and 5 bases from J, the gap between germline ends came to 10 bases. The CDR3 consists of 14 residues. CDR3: CASSASGWANVLTF. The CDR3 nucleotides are TGTGCCAGCAGCGCCAGTGGTTGGGCCAACGTCCTGACTTTC.

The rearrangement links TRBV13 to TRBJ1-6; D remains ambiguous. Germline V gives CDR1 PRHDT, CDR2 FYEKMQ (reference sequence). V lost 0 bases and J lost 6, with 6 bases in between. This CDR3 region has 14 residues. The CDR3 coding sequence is TGTGCCAGCAGCTTAGGGGTCAGTAATTCACCCCTCCACTTT. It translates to CASSLGVSNSPLHF.

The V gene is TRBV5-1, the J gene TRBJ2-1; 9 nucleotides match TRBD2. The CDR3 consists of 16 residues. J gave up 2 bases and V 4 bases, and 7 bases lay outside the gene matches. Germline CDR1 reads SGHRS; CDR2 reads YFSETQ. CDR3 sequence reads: CASSQQASGAYNEQFF. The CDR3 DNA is TGCGCCAGCAGCCAGCAGGCTAGCGGGGCCTACAATGAGCAGTTCTTC.

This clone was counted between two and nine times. The CDR3 sequence: CASSLVADLSYNEQFF. The CDR3 DNA reads as TGCGCCAGCAGCTTGGTAGCGGACCTCTCCTACAATGAGCAGTTCTTC. The rearrangement joins TRBV5-1 to TRBJ2-1, with D possibly TRBD2 on 6 matching bases. V shed 0 bases and J shed 0 bases, with 10 bases lying between them. This CDR3 has 16 residues. CDR1 is SGHRS, CDR2 YFSETQ, per germline.

The CDR3 DNA is TGTGCCTGGAGACCGGGACTAGCGGGCGGAGGCCAGTACTTC. This translates into CAWRPGLAGGGQYF. The rearrangement links TRBV30 to TRBJ2-5; 12 positions match TRBD2. The ends lost 3 bases at V and 10 bases at J; junction bases unmatched: 9. Germline assignment: CDR1 GTSNPN and CDR2 SVGIG (reference sequence). The CDR3 contains 14 residues.

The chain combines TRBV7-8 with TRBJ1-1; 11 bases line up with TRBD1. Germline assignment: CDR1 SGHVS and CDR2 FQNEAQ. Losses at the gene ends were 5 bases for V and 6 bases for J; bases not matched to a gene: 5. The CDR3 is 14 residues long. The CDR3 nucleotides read TGTGCCAGCAGCAGGGACAGGGGGGTTGCTGAAGCTTTCTTT. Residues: CASSRDRGVAEAFF.

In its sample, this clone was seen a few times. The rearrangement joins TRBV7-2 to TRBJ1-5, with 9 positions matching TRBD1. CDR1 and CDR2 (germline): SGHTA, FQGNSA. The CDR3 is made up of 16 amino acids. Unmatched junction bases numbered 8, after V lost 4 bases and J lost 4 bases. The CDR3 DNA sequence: TGTGCCAGCAGCTCCGGCGCGGGACAGGGAAATCAGCCCCAGCATTTT. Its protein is CASSSGAGQGNQPQHF.

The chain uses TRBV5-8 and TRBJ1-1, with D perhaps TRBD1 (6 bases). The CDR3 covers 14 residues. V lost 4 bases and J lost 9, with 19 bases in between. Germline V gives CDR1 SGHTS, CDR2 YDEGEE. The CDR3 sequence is CASSPKTGLIKAFF. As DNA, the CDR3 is TGTGCCAGCAGCCCAAAGACAGGACTGATTAAAGCTTTCTTT.

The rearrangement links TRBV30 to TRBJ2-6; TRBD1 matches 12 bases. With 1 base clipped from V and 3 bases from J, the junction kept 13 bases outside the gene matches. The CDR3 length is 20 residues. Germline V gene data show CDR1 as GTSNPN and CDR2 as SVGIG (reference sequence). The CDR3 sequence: CAWSGIGDRGPLGGANVLTF. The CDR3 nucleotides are TGTGCCTGGAGTGGGATAGGGGACAGGGGGCCTTTAGGTGGGGCCAACGTCCTGACTTTC. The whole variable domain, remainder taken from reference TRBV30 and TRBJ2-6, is SQTIHQWPATLVQPVGSPLSLECTVEGTSNPNLYWYRQAAGRGLQLLFYSVGIGQISSEVPQNLSASRPQDRQFILSSKKLLLSDSGFYLCAWSGIGDRGPLGGANVLTFGAGSRLTVL.

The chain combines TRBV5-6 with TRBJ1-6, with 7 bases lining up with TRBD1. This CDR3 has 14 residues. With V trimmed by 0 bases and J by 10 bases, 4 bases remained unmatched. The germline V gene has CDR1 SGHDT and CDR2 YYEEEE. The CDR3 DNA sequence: TGTGCCAGCAGCTTGGGGCACAGGGGATCACCCCTCCACTTT. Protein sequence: CASSLGHRGSPLHF. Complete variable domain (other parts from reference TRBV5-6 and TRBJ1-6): DAGVTQSPTHLIKTRGQQVTLRCSPKSGHDTVSWYQQALGQGPQFIFQYYEEEERQRGNFPDRFSGHQFPNYSSELNVNALLLGDSALYLCASSLGHRGSPLHFGNGTRLTVT.

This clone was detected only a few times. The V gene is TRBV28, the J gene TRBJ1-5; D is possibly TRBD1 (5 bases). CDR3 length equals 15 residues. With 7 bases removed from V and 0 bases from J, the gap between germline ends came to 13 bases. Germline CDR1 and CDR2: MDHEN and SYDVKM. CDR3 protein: CASNFGGDSNQPQHF. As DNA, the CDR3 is TGTGCCAGCAATTTTGGGGGGGATAGCAATCAGCCCCAGCATTTT.

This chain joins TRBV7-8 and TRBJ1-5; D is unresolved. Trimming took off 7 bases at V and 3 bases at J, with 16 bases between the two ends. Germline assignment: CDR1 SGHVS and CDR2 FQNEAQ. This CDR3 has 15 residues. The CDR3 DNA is TGTGCCAGCACCCCAACAGTAGGCGCCAATCAGCCCCAGCATTTT. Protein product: CASTPTVGANQPQHF.

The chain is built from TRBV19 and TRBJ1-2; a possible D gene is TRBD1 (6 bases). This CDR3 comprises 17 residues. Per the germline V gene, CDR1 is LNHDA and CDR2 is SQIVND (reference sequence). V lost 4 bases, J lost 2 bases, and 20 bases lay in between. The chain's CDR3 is CASSTSWQGPLNYGYTF. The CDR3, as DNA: TGTGCCAGTAGTACCTCTTGGCAGGGGCCCTTAAACTATGGCTACACCTTC.

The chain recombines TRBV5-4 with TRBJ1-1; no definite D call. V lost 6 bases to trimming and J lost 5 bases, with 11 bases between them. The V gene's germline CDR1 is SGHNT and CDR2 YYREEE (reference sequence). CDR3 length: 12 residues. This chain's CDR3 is CASTQRGTEAFF. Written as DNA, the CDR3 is TGTGCCAGCACCCAGCGCGGGACTGAAGCTTTCTTT.

The CDR3 DNA follows: TGTGCCAGCAGCGTCTCCATAGCGGGAACGAGTGAGCAGTTCTTC. Amino acid sequence: CASSVSIAGTSEQFF. The chain links TRBV5-6 to TRBJ2-1; 8 bases are shared with TRBD2. This CDR3 contains 15 residues. Germline CDR1 reads SGHDT; CDR2 reads YYEEEE. V dropped 4 bases and J dropped 9; count of bases not matched to a gene: 12.

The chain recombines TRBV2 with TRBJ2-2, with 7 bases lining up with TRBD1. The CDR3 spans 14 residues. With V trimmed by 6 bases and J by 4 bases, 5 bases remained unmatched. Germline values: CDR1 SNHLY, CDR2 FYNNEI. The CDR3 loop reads CASRAGTATGELFF. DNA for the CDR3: TGTGCCAGCAGGGCCGGGACAGCCACCGGGGAGCTGTTTTTT.

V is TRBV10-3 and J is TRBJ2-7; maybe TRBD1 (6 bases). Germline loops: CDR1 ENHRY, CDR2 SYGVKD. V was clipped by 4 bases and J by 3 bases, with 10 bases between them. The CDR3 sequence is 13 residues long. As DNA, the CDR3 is TGTGCCATCAGTGGGGACACCCTCTACGAGCAGTACGTC. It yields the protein CAISGDTLYEQYV.